The 8 T cell receptor beta chains in this list originate from one sample, sequenced in a study of OX40 agonist ivuxolimab in advanced cancers. Measured with immunoSEQ multiplex PCR; TCRdb has only the in-frame clones, and not every one. The sample comprises around 64,000 clones, over 70% of which are singletons, and 0.3% to 0.45% rests with the top ten. This sample comprised CD4+ or CD8+ T cells sorted from blood, obtained in a trial of the OX40 agonist ivuxolimab. Source of these receptors: an adult with an advanced solid tumor such as melanoma, head and neck, liver or kidney cancer.

The J gene is TRBJ1-5, the V gene TRBV11-2; 7 bases agree with TRBD1. The CDR3 has 16 residues. Germline-derived CDR1 and CDR2 are SGHAT and FQNNGV. The V and J ends lost 3 bases and 5 bases, in that order; junction bases with no gene match: 10. The CDR3 reads CASSLGGGRGHQPQHF. In nucleotides, the CDR3 is TGTGCCAGCAGCTTGGGGGGCGGTAGGGGGCATCAGCCCCAGCATTTT.

The chain carries TRBV30 and TRBJ2-7; D perhaps matches TRBD2 (6 bases). The V end was cut by 6 bases, the J end by 0 bases, with 12 bases between. This CDR3 is built from 13 residues. Germline values: CDR1 GTSNPN, CDR2 SVGIG (reference sequence). The CDR3 region has the DNA TGTGCCTGTTACCGGGGGAGCTCCTACGAGCAGTACTTC. Protein: CACYRGSSYEQYF.

The chain has TRBV7-9 and TRBJ1-1; 7 bases agree with TRBD1. From germline, CDR1 is SEHNR and CDR2 FQNEAQ (reference sequence). Germline trimming cut 5 bases from V and 4 bases from J; bases unmatched to any gene: 10. The CDR3 has 15 residues. The chain's CDR3 is CASSPYTGVITEAFF. The CDR3 bases are TGTGCCAGCAGCCCATATACAGGGGTAATCACTGAAGCTTTCTTT. Full variable domain (missing parts from reference TRBV7-9 and TRBJ1-1): DTGVSQNPRHKITKRGQNVTFRCDPISEHNRLYWYRQTLGQGPEFLTYFQNEAQLEKSRLLSDRFSAERPKGSFSTLEIQRTEQGDSAMYLCASSPYTGVITEAFFGQGTRLTVV.

The V gene is TRBV7-2, the J gene TRBJ2-3, with 9 bases matching TRBD2. The J segment lost 0 bases and the V segment lost 5 bases, leaving 9 bases of the junction unmatched. The germline gives CDR1 SGHTA, CDR2 FQGNSA. The CDR3 covers 17 residues. For the CDR3, the DNA is TGTGCCAGCAGCCTCAGGACTAGCGTGATTAGCACAGATACGCAGTATTTT. Its protein is CASSLRTSVISTDTQYF.

This chain uses TRBV4-3 with TRBJ1-5, with 7 bases aligning to TRBD1. The CDR3 runs to 15 residues. Germline CDR1 is LGHNA and CDR2 is YSLEER. With V trimmed by 5 bases and J by 5 bases, 9 bases remained unmatched. The CDR3 loop reads CASSSDRAAHQPQHF. The DNA for the CDR3 is TGCGCCAGCAGCAGCGACAGGGCCGCGCATCAGCCCCAGCATTTT.

This chain joins TRBV6-5 and TRBJ2-5; D uncertain. CDR1 and CDR2 from the germline V gene are MNHEY and SVGAGI. This CDR3 has 10 amino acids. V shed 10 bases and J shed 4 bases, with 7 bases lying between them. CDR3: CAILIETQYF. CDR3 nucleotides: TGTGCCATCCTCATAGAGACCCAGTACTTC.

This rearrangement joins TRBV4-3 to TRBJ1-1; D possibly corresponds to TRBD1 (5 bases). Germline CDR1 reads LGHNA; CDR2 reads YSLEER. This CDR3 spans 16 amino acids. The V and J ends lost 1 base and 5 bases respectively, with 17 bases between them. The CDR3 region is CASSQVPGAARTEAFF. The CDR3 DNA reads TGCGCCAGCAGCCAAGTGCCCGGGGCCGCCCGGACTGAAGCTTTCTTT.

The chain joins TRBV6-5 to TRBJ2-2, with 7 nucleotides matching TRBD1. V lost 7 bases to trimming and J lost 8 bases; unmatched junction nucleotides: 13. Germline V gives CDR1 MNHEY, CDR2 SVGAGI. The CDR3 is made up of 15 amino acids. CDR3 amino acids: CASTRGTAFSGELFF. The CDR3 DNA is TGTGCCAGCACCCGAGGGACAGCCTTTTCGGGGGAGCTGTTTTTT.